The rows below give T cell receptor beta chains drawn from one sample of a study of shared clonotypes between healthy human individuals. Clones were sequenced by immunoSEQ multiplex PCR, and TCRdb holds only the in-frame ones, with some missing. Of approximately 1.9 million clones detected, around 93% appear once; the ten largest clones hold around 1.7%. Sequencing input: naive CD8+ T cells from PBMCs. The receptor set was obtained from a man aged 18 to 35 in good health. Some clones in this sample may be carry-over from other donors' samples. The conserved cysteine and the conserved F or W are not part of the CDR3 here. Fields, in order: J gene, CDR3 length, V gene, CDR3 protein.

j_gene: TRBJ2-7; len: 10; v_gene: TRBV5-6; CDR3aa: ASSLATREQY
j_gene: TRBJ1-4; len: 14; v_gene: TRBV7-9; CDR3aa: ASSLDPMGRGGKLF
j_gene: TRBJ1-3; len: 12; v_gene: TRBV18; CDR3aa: ASWGPHSGNTIY
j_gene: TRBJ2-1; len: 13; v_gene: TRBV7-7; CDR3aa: ASSLSEEGYNEQF
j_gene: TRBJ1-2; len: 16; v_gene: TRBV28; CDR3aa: ASRILSRAGFYNYGYT
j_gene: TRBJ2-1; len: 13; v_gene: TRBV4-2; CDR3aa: ASSHDSGMYNEQF
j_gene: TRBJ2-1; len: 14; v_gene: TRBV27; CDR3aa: ASSVIPRGLGNEQF
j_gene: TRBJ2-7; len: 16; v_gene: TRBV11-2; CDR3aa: ASSLGVGGEFGSYEQY
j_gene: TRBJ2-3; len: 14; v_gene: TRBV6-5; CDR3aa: ASSYGAWAGEDTQY
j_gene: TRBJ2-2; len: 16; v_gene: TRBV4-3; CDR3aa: ASSQARGAPGNTGELF
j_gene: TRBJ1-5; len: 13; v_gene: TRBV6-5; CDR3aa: ASSPSTGRNQPQH
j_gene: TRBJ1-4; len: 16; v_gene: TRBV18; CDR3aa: ASSPTSDGFTTNEKLF
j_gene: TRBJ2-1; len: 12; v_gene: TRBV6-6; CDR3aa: ASNTGSLGNEQF
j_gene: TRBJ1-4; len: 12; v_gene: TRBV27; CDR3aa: ASSLDRGPGELF
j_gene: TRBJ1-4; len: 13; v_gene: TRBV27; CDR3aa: ASSLEPGANEKLF
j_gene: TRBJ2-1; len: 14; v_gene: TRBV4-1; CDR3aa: ASSHRGTSGYNEQF